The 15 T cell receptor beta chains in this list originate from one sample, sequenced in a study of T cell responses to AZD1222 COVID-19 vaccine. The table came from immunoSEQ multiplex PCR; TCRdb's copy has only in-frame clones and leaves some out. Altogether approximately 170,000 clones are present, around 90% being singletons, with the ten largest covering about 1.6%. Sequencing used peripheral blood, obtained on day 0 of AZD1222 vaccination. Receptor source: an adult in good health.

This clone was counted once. CDR3 DNA: TGTGCCAGCAGTCGGAACAGGGGTGACACTGAAGCTTTCTTT. It is translated as CASSRNRGDTEAFF. The chain carries TRBV7-2 and TRBJ1-1; 7 bases fit TRBD1. Looked up from germline, CDR1 is SGHTA and CDR2 is FQGNSA. J gave up 3 bases and V 6 bases, and 7 bases lay outside the gene matches. This CDR3 has 14 residues.

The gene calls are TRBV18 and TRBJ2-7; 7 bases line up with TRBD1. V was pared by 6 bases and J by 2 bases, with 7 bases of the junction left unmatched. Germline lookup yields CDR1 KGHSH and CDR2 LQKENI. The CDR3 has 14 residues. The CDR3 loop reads CASSPDRITYEQYF. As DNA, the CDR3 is TGTGCCAGCTCCCCGGACAGGATTACCTACGAGCAGTACTTC.

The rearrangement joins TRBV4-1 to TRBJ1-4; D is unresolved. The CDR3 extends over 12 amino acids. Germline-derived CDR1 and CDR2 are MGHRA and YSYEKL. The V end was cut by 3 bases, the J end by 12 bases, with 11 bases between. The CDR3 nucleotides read TGCGCCAGCAGCCACCAGGCTGGTGAACTGTTTTTT. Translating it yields CASSHQAGELFF.

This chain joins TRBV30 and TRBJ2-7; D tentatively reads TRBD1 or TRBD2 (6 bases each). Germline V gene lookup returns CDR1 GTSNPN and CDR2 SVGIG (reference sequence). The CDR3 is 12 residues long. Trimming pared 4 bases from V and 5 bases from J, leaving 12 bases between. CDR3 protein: CAWNPGGHEQYF. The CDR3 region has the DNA TGTGCCTGGAACCCCGGGGGCCACGAGCAGTACTTC.

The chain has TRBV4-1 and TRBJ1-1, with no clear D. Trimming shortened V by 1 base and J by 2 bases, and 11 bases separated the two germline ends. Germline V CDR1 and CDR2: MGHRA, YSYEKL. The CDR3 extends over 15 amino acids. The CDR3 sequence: CASSQGGGLNTEAFF. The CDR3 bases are TGCGCCAGCAGCCAAGGGGGAGGGCTTAACACTGAAGCTTTCTTT.

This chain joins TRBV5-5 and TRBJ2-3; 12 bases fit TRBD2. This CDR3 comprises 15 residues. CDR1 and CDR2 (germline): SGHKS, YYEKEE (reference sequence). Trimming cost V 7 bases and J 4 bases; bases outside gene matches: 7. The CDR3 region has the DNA TGTGCCAGCGGGTCTAGCGGGGGGGCGGCAGATACGCAGTATTTT. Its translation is CASGSSGGAADTQYF.

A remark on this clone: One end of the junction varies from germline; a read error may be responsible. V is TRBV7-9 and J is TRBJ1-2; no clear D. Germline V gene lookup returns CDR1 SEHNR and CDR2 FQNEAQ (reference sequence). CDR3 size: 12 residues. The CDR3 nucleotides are TGTGCCAGCAGCTTAGAAAATGGGATCCACCTCTTC. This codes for CASSLENGIHLF.

The CDR3 region has the DNA TGTGCCAGCAGCTTACAGGGGGTTGGTGAAGCTTTCTTT. This gives the protein CASSLQGVGEAFF. This chain connects TRBV11-1 to TRBJ1-1, with 7 bases identical to TRBD1. The V segment lost 2 bases and the J segment 7 bases; nucleotides outside the gene matches: 4. Per the germline V gene, CDR1 is SGHAT and CDR2 is FQDESV (reference sequence). The CDR3 length is 13 residues.

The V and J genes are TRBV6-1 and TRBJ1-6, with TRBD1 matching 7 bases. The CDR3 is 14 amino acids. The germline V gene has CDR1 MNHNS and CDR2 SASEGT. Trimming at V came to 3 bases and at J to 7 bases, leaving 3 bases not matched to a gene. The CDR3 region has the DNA TGTGCCAGCAGTGATCAGGGGGGCAATTCACCCCTCCACTTT. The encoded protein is CASSDQGGNSPLHF.

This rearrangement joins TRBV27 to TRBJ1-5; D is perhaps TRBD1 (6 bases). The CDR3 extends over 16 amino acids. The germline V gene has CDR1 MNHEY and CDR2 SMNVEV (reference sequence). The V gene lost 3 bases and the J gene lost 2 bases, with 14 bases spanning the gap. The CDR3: CASSFLGARGNQPQHF. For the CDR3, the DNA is TGTGCCAGCAGTTTCTTGGGGGCTAGGGGCAATCAGCCCCAGCATTTT.

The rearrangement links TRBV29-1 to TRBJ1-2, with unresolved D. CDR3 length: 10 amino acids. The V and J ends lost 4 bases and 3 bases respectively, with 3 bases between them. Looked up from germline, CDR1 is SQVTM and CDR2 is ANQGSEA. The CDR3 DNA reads TGCAGCGTTGCAGACTATGGCTACACCTTC. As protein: CSVADYGYTF.

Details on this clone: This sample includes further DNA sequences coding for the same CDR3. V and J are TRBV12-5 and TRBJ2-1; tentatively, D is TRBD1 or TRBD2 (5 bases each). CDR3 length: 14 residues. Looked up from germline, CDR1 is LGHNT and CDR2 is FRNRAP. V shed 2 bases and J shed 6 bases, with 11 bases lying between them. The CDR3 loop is CASGLLGTSNEQFF. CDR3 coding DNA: TGTGCTAGTGGTTTGTTGGGGACGAGCAATGAGCAGTTCTTC.

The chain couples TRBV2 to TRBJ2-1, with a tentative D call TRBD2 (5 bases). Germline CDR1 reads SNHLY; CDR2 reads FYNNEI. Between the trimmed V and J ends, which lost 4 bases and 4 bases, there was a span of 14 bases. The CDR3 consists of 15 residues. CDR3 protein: CASSAESGGYNEQFF. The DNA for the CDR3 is TGTGCCAGCAGTGCAGAGAGCGGCGGATACAATGAGCAGTTCTTC.

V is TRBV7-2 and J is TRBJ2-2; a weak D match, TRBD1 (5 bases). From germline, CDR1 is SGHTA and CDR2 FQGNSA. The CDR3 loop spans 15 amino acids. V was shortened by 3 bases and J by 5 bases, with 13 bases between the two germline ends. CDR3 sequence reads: CASSLDKTRTGELFF. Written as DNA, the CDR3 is TGTGCCAGCAGCTTGGACAAAACAAGGACCGGGGAGCTGTTTTTT.

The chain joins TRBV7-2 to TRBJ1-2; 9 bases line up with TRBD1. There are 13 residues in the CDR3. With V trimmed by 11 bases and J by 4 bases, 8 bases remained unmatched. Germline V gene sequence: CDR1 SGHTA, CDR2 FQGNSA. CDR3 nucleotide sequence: TGTGCCGCCCGGACAGGGGCATCCTATGGCTACACCTTC. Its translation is CAARTGASYGYTF.